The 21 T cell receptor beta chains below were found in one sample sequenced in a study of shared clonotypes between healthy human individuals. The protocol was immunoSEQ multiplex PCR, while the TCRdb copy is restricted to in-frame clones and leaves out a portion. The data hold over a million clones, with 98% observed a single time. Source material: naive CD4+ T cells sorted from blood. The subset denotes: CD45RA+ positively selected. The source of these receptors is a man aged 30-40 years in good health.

CDR3 amino acids: CASSQDWGAADTQYF. The CDR3 nucleotides are TGCGCCAGCAGCCAAGATTGGGGGGCCGCAGATACGCAGTATTTT. The chain carries TRBV4-3 and TRBJ2-3, with D perhaps given as TRBD1 or TRBD2 (6 bases each). Trimming removed 0 bases from V and 4 bases from J, with 11 bases in between. Germline V gene sequence: CDR1 LGHNA, CDR2 YSLEER. The CDR3 covers 15 residues.

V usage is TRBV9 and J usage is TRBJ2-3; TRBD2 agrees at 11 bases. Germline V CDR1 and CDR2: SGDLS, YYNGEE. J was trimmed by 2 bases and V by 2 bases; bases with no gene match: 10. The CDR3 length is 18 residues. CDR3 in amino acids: CASSVGTSGYTNTDTQYF. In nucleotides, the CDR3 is TGTGCCAGCAGCGTCGGGACTAGCGGATACACAAACACAGATACGCAGTATTTT. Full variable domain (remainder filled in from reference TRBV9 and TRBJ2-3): DSGVTQTPKHLITATGQRVTLRCSPRSGDLSVYWYQQSLDQGLQFLIQYYNGEERAKGNILERFSAQQFPDLHSELNLSSLELGDSALYFCASSVGTSGYTNTDTQYFGPGTRLTVL.

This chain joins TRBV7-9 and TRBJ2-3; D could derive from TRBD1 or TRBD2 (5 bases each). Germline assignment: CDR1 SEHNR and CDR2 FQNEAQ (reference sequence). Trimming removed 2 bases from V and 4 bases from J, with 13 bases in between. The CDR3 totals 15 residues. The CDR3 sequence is CASSLRGRGADTQYF. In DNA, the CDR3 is TGTGCCAGCAGCTTACGCGGTAGAGGGGCAGATACGCAGTATTTT.

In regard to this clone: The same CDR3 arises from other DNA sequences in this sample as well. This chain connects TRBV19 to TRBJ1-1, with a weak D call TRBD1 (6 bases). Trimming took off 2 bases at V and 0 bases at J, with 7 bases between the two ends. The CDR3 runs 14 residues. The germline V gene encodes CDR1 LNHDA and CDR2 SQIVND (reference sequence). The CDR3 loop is CASSITGLNTEAFF. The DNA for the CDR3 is TGTGCCAGTAGTATAACAGGGCTGAACACTGAAGCTTTCTTT.

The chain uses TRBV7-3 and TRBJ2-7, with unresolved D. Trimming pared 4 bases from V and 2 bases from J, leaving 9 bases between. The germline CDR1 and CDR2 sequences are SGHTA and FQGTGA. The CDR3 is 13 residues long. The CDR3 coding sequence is TGTGCCAGCAGCTCCCCCCCAGCCTACGAGCAGTACTTC. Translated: CASSSPPAYEQYF. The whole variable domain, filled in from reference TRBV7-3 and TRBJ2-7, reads GAGVSQTPSNKVTEKGKYVELRCDPISGHTALYWYRQSLGQGPEFLIYFQGTGAADDSGLPNDRFFAVRPEGSVSTLKIQRTERGDSAVYLCASSSPPAYEQYFGPGTRLTVT.

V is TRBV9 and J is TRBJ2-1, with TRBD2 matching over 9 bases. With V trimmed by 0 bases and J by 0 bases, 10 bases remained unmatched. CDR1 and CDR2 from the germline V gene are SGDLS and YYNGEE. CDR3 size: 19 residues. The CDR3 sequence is CASSVESSGVSSSYNEQFF. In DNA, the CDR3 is TGTGCCAGCAGCGTAGAATCTAGCGGGGTTTCAAGCTCCTACAATGAGCAGTTCTTC.

CDR3 in amino acids: CASSFLDGGSETQYF. CDR3 DNA: TGCGCCAGCAGCTTCCTCGACGGGGGGTCGGAGACCCAGTACTTC. The genes are TRBV5-1 and TRBJ2-5; 7 bases fit TRBD2. With 2 bases clipped from V and 5 bases from J, the junction kept 9 bases outside the gene matches. This CDR3 spans 15 amino acids. Germline V gene sequence: CDR1 SGHRS, CDR2 YFSETQ.

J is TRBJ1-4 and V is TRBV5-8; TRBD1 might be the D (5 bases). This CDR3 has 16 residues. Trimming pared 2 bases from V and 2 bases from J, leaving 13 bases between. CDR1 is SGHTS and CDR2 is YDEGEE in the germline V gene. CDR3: CASSFSRDGTNEKLFF. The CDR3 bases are TGTGCCAGCAGCTTTTCCAGGGATGGTACTAATGAAAAACTGTTTTTT.

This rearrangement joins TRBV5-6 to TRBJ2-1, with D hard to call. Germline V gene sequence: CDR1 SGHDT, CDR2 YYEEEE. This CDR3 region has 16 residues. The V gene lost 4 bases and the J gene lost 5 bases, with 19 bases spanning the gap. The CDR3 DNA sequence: TGTGCCAGCAGCCTGGATGACACAGAGCCCCACAATGAGCAGTTCTTC. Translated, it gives CASSLDDTEPHNEQFF.

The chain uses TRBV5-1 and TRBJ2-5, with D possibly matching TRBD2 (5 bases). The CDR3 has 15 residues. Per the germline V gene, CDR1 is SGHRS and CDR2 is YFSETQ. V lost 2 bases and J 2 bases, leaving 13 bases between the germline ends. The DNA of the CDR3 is TGCGCCAGCAGCTTAGTGACACTAGGGCAAGAGACCCAGTACTTC. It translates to CASSLVTLGQETQYF.

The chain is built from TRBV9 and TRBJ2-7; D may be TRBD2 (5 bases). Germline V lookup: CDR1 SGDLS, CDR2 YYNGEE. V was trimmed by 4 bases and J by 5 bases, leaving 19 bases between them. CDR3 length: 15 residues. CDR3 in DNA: TGTGCCAGCAGCCCTCGGGGTAGCCCTGGGGACGAGCAGTACTTC. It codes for CASSPRGSPGDEQYF.

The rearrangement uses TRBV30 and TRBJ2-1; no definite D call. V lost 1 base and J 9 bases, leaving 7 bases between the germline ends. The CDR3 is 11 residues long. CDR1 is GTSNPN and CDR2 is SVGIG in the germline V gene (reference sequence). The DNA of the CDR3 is TGTGCCTGGAGTGGGGAAAGTGAGCAGTTCTTC. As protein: CAWSGESEQFF.

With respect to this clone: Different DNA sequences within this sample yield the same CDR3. CDR3 nucleotide sequence: TGTGCCAGCTCACCCCGCAGAGATGATGGCTACACCTTC. Its protein is CASSPRRDDGYTF. The chain is built from TRBV18 and TRBJ1-2, with D uncertain. The germline V gene encodes CDR1 KGHSH and CDR2 LQKENI. CDR3 length: 13 residues. V lost 3 bases and J lost 6, with 11 bases in between.

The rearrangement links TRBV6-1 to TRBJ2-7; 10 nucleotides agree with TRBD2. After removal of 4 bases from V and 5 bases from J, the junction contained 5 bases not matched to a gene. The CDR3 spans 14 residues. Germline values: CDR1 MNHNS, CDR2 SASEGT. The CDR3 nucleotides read TGTGCCAGCAGTGTCAGCGGGAGGGACCACGAGCAGTACTTC. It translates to CASSVSGRDHEQYF.

In DNA form, the CDR3 reads TGTGCCAGCGGGTCACGGTTATACCCCTCCTACGAGCAGTACTTC. Its protein product is CASGSRLYPSYEQYF. This chain joins TRBV2 and TRBJ2-7; D uncertain. V was pared by 8 bases and J by 0 bases, with 17 bases between. The CDR3 sequence is 15 residues long. Germline CDR1 and CDR2: SNHLY and FYNNEI.

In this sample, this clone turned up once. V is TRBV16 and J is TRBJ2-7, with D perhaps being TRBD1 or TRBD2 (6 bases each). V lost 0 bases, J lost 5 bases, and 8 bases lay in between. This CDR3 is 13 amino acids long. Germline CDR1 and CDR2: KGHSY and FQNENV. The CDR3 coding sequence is TGTGCCAGCAGCCAATCGGGGGGCCACGAGCAGTACTTC. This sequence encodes CASSQSGGHEQYF.

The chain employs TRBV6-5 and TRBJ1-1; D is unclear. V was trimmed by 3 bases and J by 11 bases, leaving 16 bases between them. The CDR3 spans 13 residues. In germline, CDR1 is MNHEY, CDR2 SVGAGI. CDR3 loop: CASSYFATTVAFF. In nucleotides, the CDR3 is TGTGCCAGCAGTTATTTTGCTACGACGGTGGCTTTCTTT.

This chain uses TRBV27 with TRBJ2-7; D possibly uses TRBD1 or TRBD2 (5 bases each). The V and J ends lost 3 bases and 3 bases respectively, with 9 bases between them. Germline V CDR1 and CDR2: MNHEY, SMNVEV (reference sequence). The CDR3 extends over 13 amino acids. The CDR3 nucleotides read TGTGCCAGCAGTTTGGGGACGGGCTACGAGCAGTACTTC. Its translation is CASSLGTGYEQYF.

CDR3 protein: CASSIGGAPYEQYF. The DNA of the CDR3 is TGTGCCAGCAGCATAGGCGGGGCTCCCTACGAGCAGTACTTC. V usage is TRBV11-3 and J usage is TRBJ2-7; D is perhaps TRBD2 (6 bases). CDR1 is SGHNT and CDR2 is YENEEA in the germline V gene. The CDR3 consists of 14 residues. Trimming shortened V by 5 bases and J by 2 bases, and 13 bases separated the two germline ends.

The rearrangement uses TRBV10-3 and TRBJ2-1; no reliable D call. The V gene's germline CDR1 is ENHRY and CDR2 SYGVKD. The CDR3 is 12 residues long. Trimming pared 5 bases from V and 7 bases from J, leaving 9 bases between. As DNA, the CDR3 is TGTGCCATCAGTCCCGGTTCGAATGAGCAGTTCTTC. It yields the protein CAISPGSNEQFF.

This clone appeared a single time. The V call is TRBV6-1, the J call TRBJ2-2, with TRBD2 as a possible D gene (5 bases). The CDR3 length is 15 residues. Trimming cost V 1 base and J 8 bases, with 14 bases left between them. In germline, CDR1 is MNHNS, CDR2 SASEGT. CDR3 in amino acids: CASSEGPLRRGELFF. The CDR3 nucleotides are TGTGCCAGCAGTGAAGGTCCCCTTCGGAGGGGGGAGCTGTTTTTT.